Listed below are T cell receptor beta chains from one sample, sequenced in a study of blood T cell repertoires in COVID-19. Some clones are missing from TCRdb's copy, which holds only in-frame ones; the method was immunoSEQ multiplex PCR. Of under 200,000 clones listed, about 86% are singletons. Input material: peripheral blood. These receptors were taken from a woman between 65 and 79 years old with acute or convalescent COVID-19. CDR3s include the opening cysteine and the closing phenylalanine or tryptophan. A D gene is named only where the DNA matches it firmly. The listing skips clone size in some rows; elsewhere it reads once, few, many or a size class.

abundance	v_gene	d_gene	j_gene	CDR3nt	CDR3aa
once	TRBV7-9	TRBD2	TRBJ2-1	TGTGCCAGCAGCTTAGGACTAGCGCGTTACAATGAGCAGTTCTTC	CASSLGLARYNEQFF
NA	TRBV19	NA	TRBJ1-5	TGTGCCACTTCGACGGGGAGGGATCAGCCCCAGCATTTT	CATSTGRDQPQHF
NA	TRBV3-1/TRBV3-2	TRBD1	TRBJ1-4	TGTGCCAGCAGCCAATGGCAGGGGGATGAAAAACTGTTTTTT	CASSQWQGDEKLFF
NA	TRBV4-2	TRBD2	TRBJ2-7	TGTGCCAGCAGCCAAGATTTCTCACTAGCGGCCTACGAGCAGTACTTC	CASSQDFSLAAYEQYF
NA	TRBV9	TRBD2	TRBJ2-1	TGTGCCAGCAGCATCATCGGGGGGGCAAATGAGCAGTTCTTC	CASSIIGGANEQFF
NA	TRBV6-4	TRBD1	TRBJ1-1	TGTGCCAGCAGTGAAGACCGACTAGGGGGCCCGACTTTCTTT	CASSEDRLGGPTFF
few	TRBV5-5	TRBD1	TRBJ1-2	TGTGCCAGCAGCTGGGGGACAGGGATCGGGAACTATGGCTACACCTTC	CASSWGTGIGNYGYTF
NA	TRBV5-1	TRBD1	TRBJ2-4	TGCGCCAGCAGCAGTCAGGGACAGGGGGTTTGGAACATTCAGTACTTC	CASSSQGQGVWNIQYF
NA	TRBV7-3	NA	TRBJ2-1	TGTGCCAGCAGCATCCGAGACAATGAGCAGTTCTTC	CASSIRDNEQFF
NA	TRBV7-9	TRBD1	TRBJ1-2	TGTGCCAGCAGCTTAGTTGGGGACAGGAGACCTAACTATGGCTACACCTTC	CASSLVGDRRPNYGYTF
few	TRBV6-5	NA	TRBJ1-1	TGTGCCAGCACCTTAGCGTGGAACACTGAAGCTTTCTTT	CASTLAWNTEAFF
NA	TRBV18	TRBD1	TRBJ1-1	TGTGCCAGCTCAGACTTTTCAGGGGGAGTAACTGAAGCTTTCTTT	CASSDFSGGVTEAFF
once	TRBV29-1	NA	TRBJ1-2	TGCAGCGTCGGATTCTCTCGGCGGGTGGATGGCTACACCTTC	CSVGFSRRVDGYTF